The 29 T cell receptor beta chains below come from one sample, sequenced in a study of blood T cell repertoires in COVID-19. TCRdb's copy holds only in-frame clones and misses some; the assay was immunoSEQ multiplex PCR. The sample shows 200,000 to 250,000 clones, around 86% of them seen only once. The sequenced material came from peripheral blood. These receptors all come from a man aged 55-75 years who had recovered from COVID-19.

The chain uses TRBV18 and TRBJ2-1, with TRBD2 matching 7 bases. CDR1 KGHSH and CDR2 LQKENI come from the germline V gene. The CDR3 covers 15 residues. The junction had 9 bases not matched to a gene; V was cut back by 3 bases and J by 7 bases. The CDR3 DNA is TGTGCCAGCTCACCCGGGACTACCTCCTCTAATGAGCAGTTCTTC. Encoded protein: CASSPGTTSSNEQFF.

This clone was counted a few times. CDR3: CASSSGQGGTYEQYF. CDR3 DNA sequence: TGTGCCAGCAGCTCGGGACAGGGGGGGACCTACGAGCAGTACTTC. The gene calls are TRBV7-2 and TRBJ2-7; 11 nucleotides agree with TRBD1. Losses at the gene ends were 4 bases for V and 2 bases for J; bases not matched to a gene: 4. This CDR3 is built from 15 residues. Germline V gene sequence: CDR1 SGHTA, CDR2 FQGNSA.

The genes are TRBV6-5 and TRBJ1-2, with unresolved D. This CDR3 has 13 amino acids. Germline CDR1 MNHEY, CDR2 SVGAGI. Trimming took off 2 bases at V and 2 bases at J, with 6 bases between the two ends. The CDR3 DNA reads TGTGCCAGCAGTTACGACGGGAACTATGGCTACACCTTC. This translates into CASSYDGNYGYTF.

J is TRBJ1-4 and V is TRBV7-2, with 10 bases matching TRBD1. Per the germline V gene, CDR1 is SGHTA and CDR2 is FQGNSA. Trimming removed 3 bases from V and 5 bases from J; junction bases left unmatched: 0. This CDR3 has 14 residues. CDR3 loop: CASSLTGGNEKLFF. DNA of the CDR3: TGTGCCAGCAGCTTGACAGGGGGCAATGAAAAACTGTTTTTT.

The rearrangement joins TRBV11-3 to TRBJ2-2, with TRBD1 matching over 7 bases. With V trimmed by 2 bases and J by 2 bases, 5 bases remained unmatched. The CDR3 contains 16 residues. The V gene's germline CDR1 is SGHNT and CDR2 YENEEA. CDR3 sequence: CASSLTYRGNTGELFF. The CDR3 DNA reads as TGTGCCAGCAGCTTAACATACAGGGGCAACACCGGGGAGCTGTTTTTT.

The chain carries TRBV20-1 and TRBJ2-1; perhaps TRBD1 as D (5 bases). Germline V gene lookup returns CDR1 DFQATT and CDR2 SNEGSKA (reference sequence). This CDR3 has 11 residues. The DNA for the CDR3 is TGCAGCGCCGGCTTAGGGGCTGAGCAGTTCTTC. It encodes CSAGLGAEQFF.

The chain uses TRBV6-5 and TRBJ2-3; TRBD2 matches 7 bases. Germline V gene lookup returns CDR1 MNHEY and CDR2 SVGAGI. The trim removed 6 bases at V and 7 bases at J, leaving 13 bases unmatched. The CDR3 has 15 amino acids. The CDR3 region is CASRRGGSNGNTQYF. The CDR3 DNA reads TGTGCCAGCAGGAGGGGAGGGTCGAACGGGAATACGCAGTATTTT.

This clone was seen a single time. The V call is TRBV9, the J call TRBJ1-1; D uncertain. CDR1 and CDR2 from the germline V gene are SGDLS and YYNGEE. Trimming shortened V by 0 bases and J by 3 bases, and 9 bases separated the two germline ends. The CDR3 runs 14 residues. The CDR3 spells CASSVVEPHTEAFF. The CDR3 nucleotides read TGTGCCAGCAGCGTAGTGGAGCCTCACACTGAAGCTTTCTTT.

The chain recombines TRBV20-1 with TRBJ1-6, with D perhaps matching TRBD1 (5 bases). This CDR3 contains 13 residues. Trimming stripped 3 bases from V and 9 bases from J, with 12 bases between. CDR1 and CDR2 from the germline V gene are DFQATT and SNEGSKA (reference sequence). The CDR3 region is CSASPRDGSPLHF. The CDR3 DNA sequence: TGCAGTGCTAGTCCCAGGGATGGTTCACCCCTCCACTTT.

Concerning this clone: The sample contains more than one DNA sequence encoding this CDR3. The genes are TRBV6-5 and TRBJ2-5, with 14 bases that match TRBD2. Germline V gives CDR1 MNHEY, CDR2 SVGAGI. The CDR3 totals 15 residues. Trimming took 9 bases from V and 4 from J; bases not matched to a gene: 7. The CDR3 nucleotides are TGTGCCAGTAGCCCCGGGACTAGCGGGGGAGAGACCCAGTACTTC. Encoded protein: CASSPGTSGGETQYF.

The CDR3: CASSRTGAGVEYTQYF. CDR3 coding DNA: TGTGCCAGCAGCCGGACAGGGGCAGGTGTAGAATATACGCAGTATTTT. This chain links TRBV5-8 with TRBJ2-3; TRBD1 matches 9 bases. V shed 4 bases and J 7 bases; nucleotides not matched to a gene: 13. The CDR3 sequence is 16 residues long. Germline V gives CDR1 SGHTS, CDR2 YDEGEE.

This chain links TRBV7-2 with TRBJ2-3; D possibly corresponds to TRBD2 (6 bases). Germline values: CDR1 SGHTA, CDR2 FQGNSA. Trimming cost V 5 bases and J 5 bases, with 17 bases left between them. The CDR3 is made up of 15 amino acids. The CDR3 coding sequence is TGTGCCAGCAGCAACGGTGGCCCTAGCGTAGATACGCAGTATTTT. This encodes CASSNGGPSVDTQYF.

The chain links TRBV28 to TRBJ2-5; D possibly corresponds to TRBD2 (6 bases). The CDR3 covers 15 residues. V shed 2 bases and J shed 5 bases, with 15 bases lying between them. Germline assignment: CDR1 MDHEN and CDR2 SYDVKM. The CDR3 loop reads CASSLMGEGRETQYF. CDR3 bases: TGTGCCAGCAGTTTAATGGGGGAAGGGAGGGAGACCCAGTACTTC.

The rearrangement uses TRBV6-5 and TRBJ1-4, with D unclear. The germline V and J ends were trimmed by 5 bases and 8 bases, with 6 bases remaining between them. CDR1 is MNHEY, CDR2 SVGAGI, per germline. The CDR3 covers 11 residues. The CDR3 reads CASSNGEKLFF. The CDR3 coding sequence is TGTGCCAGCAGTAATGGCGAAAAACTGTTTTTT.

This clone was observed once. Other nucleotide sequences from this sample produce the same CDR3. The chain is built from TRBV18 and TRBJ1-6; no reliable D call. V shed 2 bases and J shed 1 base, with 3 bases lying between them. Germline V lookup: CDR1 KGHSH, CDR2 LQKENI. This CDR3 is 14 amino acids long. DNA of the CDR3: TGTGCCAGCTCACCATCGTCCTATAATTCACCCCTCCACTTT. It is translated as CASSPSSYNSPLHF. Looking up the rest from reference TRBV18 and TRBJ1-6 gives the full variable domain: NAGVMQNPRHLVRRRGQEARLRCSPMKGHSHVYWYRQLPEEGLKFMVYLQKENIIDESGMPKERFSAEFPKEGPSILRIQQVVRGDSAAYFCASSPSSYNSPLHFGNGTRLTVT.

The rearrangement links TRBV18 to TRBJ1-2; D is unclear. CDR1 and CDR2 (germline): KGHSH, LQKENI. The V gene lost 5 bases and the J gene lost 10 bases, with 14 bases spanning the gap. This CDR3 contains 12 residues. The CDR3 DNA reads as TGTGCCAGCTCAGCGGGCAGCTCCTACTACACCTTC. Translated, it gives CASSAGSSYYTF.

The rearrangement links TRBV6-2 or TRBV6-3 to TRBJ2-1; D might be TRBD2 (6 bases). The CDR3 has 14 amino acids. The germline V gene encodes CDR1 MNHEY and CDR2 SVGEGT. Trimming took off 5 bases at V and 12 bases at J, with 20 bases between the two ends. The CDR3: CASSLRDSPVGQFF. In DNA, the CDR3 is TGTGCCAGCAGTCTCCGGGACTCACCGGTAGGGCAGTTCTTC.

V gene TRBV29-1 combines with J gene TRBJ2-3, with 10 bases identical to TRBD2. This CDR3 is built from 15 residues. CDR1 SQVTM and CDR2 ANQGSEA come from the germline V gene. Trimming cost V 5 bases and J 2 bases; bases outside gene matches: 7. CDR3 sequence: CSVSPTSGSTDTQYF. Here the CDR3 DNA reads TGCAGCGTTTCCCCGACTAGCGGGTCCACAGATACGCAGTATTTT.

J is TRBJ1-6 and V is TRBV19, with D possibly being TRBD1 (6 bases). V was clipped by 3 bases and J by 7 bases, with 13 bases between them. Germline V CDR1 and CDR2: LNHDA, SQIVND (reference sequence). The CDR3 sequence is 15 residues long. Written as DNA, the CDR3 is TGTGCCAGTAGTATCGGGCAGCAGGGGAATTCACCCCTCCACTTT. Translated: CASSIGQQGNSPLHF.

The CDR3 here is CASSPILGGGDTQYF. Here the CDR3 DNA reads TGTGCCAGCTCACCGATCCTTGGGGGGGGAGATACGCAGTATTTT. V usage is TRBV18 and J usage is TRBJ2-3, with 7 positions matching TRBD2. Germline lookup yields CDR1 KGHSH and CDR2 LQKENI. V was pared by 3 bases and J by 5 bases, with 8 bases of the junction left unmatched. The length of the CDR3 is 15 residues.

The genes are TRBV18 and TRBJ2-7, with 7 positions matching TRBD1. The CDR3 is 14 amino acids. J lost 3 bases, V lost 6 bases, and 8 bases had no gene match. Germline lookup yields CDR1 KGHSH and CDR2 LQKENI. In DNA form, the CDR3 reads TGTGCCAGCTCTCCGCCGACAGGGCTCTACGAGCAGTACTTC. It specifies CASSPPTGLYEQYF.

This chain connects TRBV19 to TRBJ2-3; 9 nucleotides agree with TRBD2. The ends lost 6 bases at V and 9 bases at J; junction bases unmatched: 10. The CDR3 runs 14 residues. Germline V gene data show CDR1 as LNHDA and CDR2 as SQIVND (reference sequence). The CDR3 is CASRGGGARETQYF. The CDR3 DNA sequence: TGTGCCAGTAGAGGCGGGGGGGCAAGGGAAACGCAGTATTTT.

CDR3 protein: CASSPGDFSDTQYF. The CDR3 region has the DNA TGTGCCAGCAGCCCCGGGGACTTTTCAGATACGCAGTATTTT. V gene TRBV7-3 combines with J gene TRBJ2-3; weak D call: TRBD2 (6 bases). Per germline, CDR1 SGHTA and CDR2 FQGTGA. This CDR3 spans 14 amino acids. Trimming cost V 5 bases and J 4 bases, with 13 bases left between them.

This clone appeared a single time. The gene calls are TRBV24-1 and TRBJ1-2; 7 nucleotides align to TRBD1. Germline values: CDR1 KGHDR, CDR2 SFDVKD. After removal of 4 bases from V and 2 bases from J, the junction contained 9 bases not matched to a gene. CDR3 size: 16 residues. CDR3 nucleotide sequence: TGTGCCACCAGTGACCCTAGACAGGGAAACAACTATGGCTACACCTTC. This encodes CATSDPRQGNNYGYTF.

CDR3 DNA: TGTGCCAGTAGTATTCTGAGGTCGGCAGTTTGGCCAGCCAAAGAGACCCAGTACTTC. This translates into CASSILRSAVWPAKETQYF. The J gene is TRBJ2-5, the V gene TRBV19; D not resolved. V lost 3 bases to trimming and J lost 3 bases, with 26 bases between them. This CDR3 contains 19 residues. CDR1 is LNHDA and CDR2 is SQIVND in the germline V gene (reference sequence). Drawing the rest from reference TRBV19 and TRBJ2-5, the complete variable domain is DGGITQSPKYLFRKEGQNVTLSCEQNLNHDAMYWYRQDPGQGLRLIYYSQIVNDFQKGDIAEGYSVSREKKESFPLTVTSAQKNPTAFYLCASSILRSAVWPAKETQYFGPGTRLLVL.

In nucleotides, the CDR3 is TGTGCCAGCAGCCTCGGGAACCTAAAAACGAAACTGTTTTTT. It specifies CASSLGNLKTKLFF. The chain joins TRBV28 to TRBJ1-4, with no clear D. CDR1 is MDHEN, CDR2 SYDVKM, per germline. V dropped 6 bases and J dropped 11 bases, with 19 bases sitting between them. This CDR3 is built from 14 residues.

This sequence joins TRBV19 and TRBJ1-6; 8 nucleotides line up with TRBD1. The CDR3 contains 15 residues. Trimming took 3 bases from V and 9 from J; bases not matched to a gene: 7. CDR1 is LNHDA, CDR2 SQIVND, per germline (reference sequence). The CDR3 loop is CASSIVGTGTSPLHF. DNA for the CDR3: TGTGCCAGTAGTATCGTCGGGACAGGTACTTCACCCCTCCACTTT.

The CDR3 bases are TGTGCCAGCAGCCAAAACTGGGGCCTAGGCACTGAAGCTTTCTTT. Translation gives CASSQNWGLGTEAFF. This rearrangement joins TRBV14 to TRBJ1-1; the D gene is possibly TRBD1 (5 bases). The germline CDR1 and CDR2 sequences are SGHDN and FVKESK. With 2 bases removed from V and 4 bases from J, the gap between germline ends came to 14 bases. The CDR3 runs 15 residues. Variable domain in full (rest from reference TRBV14 and TRBJ1-1): EAGVTQFPSHSVIEKGQTVTLRCDPISGHDNLYWYRRVMGKEIKFLLHFVKESKQDESGMPNNRFLAERTGGTYSTLKVQPAELEDSGVYFCASSQNWGLGTEAFFGQGTRLTVV.

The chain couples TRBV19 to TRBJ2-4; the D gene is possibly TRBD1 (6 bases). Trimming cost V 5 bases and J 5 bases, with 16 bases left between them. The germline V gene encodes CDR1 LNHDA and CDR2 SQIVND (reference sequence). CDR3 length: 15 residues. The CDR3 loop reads CASSASTGSQNIQYF. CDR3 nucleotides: TGTGCCAGTAGTGCTTCTACAGGGTCTCAAAACATTCAGTACTTC.